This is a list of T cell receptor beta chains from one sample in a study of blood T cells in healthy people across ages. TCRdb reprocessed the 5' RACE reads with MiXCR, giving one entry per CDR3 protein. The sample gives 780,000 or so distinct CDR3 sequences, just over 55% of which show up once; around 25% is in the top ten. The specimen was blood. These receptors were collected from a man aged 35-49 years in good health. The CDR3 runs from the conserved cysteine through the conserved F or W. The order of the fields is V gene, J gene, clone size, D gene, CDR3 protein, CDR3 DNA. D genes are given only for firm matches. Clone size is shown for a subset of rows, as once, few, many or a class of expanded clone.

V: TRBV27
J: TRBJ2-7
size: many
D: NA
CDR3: CASSLKGSGEQYF
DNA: TGTGCCAGCAGTTTAAAGGGTTCGGGAGAGCAGTACTTC

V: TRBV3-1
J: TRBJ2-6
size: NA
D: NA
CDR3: CASSQGVVGANVLTF
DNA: TGTGCCAGCAGCCAAGGGGTAGTTGGGGCCAACGTCCTGACTTTC

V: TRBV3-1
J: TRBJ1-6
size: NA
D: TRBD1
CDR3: CASSQDRNGQGLNNSPLHF
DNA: TGTGCCAGCAGCCAAGATCGAAACGGACAGGGACTCAATAATTCACCCCTCCACTTT

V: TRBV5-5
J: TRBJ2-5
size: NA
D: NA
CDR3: CASSLWAGTQETQYF
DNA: TGTGCCAGCAGCTTGTGGGCGGGGACCCAAGAGACCCAGTACTTC

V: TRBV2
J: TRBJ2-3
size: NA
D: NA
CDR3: CASSEAGDTQYF
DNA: TGTGCCAGCAGTGAAGCTGGAGATACGCAGTATTTT

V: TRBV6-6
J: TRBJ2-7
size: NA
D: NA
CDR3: CASSYSAAEPDEQYF
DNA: TGTGCCAGCAGTTACTCGGCTGCGGAACCGGACGAGCAGTACTTC

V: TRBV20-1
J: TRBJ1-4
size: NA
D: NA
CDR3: CRARARFEKLFF
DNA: TGCAGGGCTAGAGCTAGGTTTGAAAAACTGTTTTTT

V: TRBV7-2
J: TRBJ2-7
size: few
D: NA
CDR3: CASSRDRAYNEQYF
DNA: TGTGCCAGCAGCCGGGACCGAGCCTACAATGAGCAGTACTTC

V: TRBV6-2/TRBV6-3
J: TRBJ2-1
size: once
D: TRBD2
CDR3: CASRLLAGTYNEQFF
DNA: TGTGCCAGCAGACTCCTAGCGGGAACCTACAATGAGCAGTTCTTC

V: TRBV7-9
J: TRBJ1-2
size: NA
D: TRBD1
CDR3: CASSLASTGQGRIKNYGYTF
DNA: TGTGCCAGCAGCCTAGCATCCACAGGACAGGGGAGAATAAAGAACTATGGCTACACCTTC

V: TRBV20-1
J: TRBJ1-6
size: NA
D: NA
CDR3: CSAREGDNSYNSPLHF
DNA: TGCAGTGCTAGAGAAGGGGACAACTCCTATAATTCACCCCTCCACTTT

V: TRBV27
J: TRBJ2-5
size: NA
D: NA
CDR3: CASSLLGVEAQYF
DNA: TGTGCCAGCAGTTTATTAGGGGTGGAGGCCCAGTACTTC

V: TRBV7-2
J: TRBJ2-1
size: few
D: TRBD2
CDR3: CASSQTSGGYNVEQFF
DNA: TGTGCCAGCAGCCAGACTAGCGGGGGATACAATGTTGAGCAGTTCTTC

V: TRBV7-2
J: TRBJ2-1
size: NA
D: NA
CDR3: CASSFIDEQFF
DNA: TGTGCCAGCAGCTTCATCGATGAGCAGTTCTTC

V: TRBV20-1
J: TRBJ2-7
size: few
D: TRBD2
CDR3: CSARGTSGTTYEQYF
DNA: TGCAGTGCTAGAGGGACTAGCGGGACTACCTACGAGCAGTACTTC

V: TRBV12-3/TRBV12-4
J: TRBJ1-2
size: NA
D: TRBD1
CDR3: CASRGGTAESSHGYTF
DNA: TGTGCCAGCCGGGGAGGGACAGCCGAGTCATCTCATGGCTACACCTTC

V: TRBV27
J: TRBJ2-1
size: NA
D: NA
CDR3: CASSLFGSEQFF
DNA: TGTGCCAGCAGTTTATTTGGGTCTGAGCAGTTCTTC

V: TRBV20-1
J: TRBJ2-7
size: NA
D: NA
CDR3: CSARRGGEQYF
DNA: TGCAGTGCCCGGCGGGGCGGGGAGCAGTACTTC

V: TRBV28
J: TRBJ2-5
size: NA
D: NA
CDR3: CASSRTGFRTRGGEQYF
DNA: TGTGCCAGCAGTCGTACAGGGTTCCGAACCAGGGGCGGGGAGCAGTACTTC

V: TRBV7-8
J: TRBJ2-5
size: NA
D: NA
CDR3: CASSPGSGTGEETQYF
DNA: TGTGCCAGCAGCCCTGGATCGGGGACGGGAGAAGAGACCCAGTACTTC

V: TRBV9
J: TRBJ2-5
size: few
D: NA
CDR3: CASNVRGGDETQYF
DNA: TGTGCCAGCAACGTGAGGGGGGGCGACGAGACCCAGTACTTC

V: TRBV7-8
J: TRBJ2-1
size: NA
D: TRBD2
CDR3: CASSLGGTSTEQFF
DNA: TGTGCCAGCAGCTTAGGCGGGACTAGTACTGAGCAGTTCTTC

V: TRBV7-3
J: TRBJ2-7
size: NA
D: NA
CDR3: CASSLGGLGFEQYF
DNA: TGTGCCAGCAGCTTAGGCGGGTTAGGCTTCGAGCAGTACTTC

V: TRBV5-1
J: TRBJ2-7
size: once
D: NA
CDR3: CASSLRPQGGEQYF
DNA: TGCGCCAGCAGCTTGCGGCCCCAGGGTGGCGAGCAGTACTTC

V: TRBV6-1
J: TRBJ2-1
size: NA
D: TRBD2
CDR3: CASSPGTSFGGGHNEQFF
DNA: TGTGCCAGCAGTCCGGGGACTAGCTTCGGCGGGGGGCACAATGAGCAGTTCTTC

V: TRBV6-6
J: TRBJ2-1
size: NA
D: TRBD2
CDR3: CASSQGLRRGVNEQFF
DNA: TGTGCCAGCAGTCAAGGACTCCGACGGGGGGTCAATGAGCAGTTCTTC

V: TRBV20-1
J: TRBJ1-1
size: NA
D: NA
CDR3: CSASGVLNTEAFF
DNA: TGCAGTGCTAGCGGGGTACTGAACACTGAAGCTTTCTTT

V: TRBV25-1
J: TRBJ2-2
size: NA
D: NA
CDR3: CANSEVVNTGELFF
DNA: TGTGCCAACAGTGAGGTTGTCAACACCGGGGAGCTGTTTTTT

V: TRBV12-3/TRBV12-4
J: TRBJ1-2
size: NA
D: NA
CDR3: CASSLLAGAVYGYTF
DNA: TGTGCCAGCAGTTTATTGGCAGGGGCCGTCTATGGCTACACCTTC

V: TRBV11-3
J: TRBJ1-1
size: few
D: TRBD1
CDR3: CASSLVPATGGGAFF
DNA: TGTGCCAGCAGCTTAGTCCCCGCCACAGGGGGTGGAGCTTTCTTT

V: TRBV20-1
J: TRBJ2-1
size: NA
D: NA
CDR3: CSAPTPGASYNEQFF
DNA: TGCAGTGCTCCTACCCCGGGAGCCTCCTACAATGAGCAGTTCTTC

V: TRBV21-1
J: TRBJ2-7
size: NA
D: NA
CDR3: CASSTGTGSSYEQYF
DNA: TGTGCCAGCAGCACAGGGACAGGGAGCTCCTACGAGCAGTACTTC

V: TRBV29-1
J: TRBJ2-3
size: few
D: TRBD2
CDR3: CSVEPQRGGVRTDTQYF
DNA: TGCAGCGTTGAACCCCAGCGGGGGGGCGTTCGCACAGATACGCAGTATTTT

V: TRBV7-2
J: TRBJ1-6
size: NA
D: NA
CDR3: CASSVGVVGSPLHF
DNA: TGTGCCAGCAGCGTAGGGGTAGTTGGGTCACCCCTCCACTTT

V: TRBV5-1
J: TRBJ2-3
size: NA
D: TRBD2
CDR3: CASSLTGLAGQDTQYF
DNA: TGCGCCAGCAGCTTAACGGGACTAGCGGGGCAGGATACGCAGTATTTT

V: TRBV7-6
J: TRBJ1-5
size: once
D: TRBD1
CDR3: CASSSGNRGLQPQHF
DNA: TGTGCCAGCAGCTCAGGCAACAGGGGGTTGCAGCCCCAGCATTTT

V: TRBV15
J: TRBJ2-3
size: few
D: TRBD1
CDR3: CATSRDNARTGGRHTQYF
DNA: TGTGCCACCAGCAGAGATAATGCCAGAACAGGGGGCAGGCATACGCAGTATTTT

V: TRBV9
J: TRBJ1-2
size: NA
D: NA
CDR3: CASSVSGTRSGGYTF
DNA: TGTGCCAGCAGCGTTTCGGGTACCCGGTCGGGGGGCTACACCTTC

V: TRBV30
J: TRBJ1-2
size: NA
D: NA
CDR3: CAWSGGPYYGYTF
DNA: TGTGCCTGGAGTGGTGGTCCCTACTATGGCTACACCTTC

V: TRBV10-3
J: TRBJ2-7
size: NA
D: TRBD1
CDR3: CAISEQGGTYEQYF
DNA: TGTGCCATCAGTGAACAGGGGGGCACCTACGAGCAGTACTTC

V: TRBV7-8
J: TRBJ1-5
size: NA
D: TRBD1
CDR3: CASSLIPGQNNQPQHF
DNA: TGTGCCAGCAGCTTGATTCCGGGACAGAACAATCAGCCCCAGCATTTT

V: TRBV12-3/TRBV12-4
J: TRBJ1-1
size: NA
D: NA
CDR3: CTSSLMATEAFF
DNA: TGTACCAGCAGTTTAATGGCGACTGAAGCTTTCTTT

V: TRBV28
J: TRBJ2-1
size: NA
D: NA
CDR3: CASSPSGLPNNEQFF
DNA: TGTGCCAGCAGTCCTTCGGGACTTCCGAACAATGAGCAGTTCTTC

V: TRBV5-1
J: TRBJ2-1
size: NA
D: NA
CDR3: CASSLAGVALNEQFF
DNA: TGCGCCAGCAGCTTGGCCGGGGTAGCATTGAATGAGCAGTTCTTC

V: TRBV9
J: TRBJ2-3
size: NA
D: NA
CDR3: CASSVALGLTDTQYF
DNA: TGTGCCAGCAGCGTAGCTTTGGGGCTCACAGATACGCAGTATTTT

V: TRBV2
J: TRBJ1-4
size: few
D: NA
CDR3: CASSESVSYKKLFF
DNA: TGTGCCAGCAGTGAATCTGTTTCATATAAAAAACTGTTTTTT

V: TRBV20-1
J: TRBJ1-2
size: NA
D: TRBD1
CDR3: CSASGSWDRARNYGYTF
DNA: TGCAGTGCTAGCGGAAGTTGGGACAGGGCACGCAACTATGGCTACACCTTC

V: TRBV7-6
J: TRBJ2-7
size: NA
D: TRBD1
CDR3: CASSLRMADGTGSYNEQYF
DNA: TGTGCCAGCAGCTTGCGTATGGCAGACGGGACAGGGTCCTACAATGAGCAGTACTTC

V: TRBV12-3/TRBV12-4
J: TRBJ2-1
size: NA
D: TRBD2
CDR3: CASSWVSGRKYNEQFF
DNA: TGTGCCAGCAGTTGGGTTAGCGGGAGAAAGTACAATGAGCAGTTCTTC

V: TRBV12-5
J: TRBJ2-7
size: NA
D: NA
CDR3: CASGLVKTGEQYF
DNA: TGTGCTAGTGGTTTGGTAAAAACTGGCGAGCAGTACTTC